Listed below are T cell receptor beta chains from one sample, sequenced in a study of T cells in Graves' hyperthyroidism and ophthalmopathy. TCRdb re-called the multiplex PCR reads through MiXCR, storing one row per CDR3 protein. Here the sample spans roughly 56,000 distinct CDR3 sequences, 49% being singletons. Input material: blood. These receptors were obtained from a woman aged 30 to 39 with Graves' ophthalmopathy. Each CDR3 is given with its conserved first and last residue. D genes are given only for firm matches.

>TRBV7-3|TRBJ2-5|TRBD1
CASFRGRPVCEETQYF
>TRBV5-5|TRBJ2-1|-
CASSLTGYEQFF
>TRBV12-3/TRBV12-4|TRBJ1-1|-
CASSTGWNTEAFF
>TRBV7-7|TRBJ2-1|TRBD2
CARSGRGTYNEQFF
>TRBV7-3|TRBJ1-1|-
CASKEGSGGRGAFF
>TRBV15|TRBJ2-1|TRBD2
CATSRGRTSGRVYDEQFF
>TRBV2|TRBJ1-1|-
CASRRGLGTEAFF
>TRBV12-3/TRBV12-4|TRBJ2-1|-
CASSLTGGYYNEQFF
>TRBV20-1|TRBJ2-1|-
CSARDPGSAGASEQFF
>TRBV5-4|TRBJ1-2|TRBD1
CASSSGQGNYGYTF
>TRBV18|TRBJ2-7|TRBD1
CASSPRVRDSDEQYF
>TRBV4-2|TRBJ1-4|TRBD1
CASSQDYEGATNEKLFF
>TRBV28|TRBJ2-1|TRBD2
CASSFAGANYNEQFF
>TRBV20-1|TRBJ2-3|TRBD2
CSARSLTSGSTDTQYF
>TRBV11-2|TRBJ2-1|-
CASTLGGAVHNEQFF
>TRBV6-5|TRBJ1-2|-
CASSYASDPPRGYTF
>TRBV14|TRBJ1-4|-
CASSPKVGTTNEKLFF
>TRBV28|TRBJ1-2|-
CASSLGQGLGGYTF